Included here is one T cell receptor beta chain sequence, with context. This clone was detected a few times. Its antigen specificity is not known. The input lacks base qualities; no much larger clone sits a single base away. This specimen comes from a study of OX40 agonist ivuxolimab in advanced cancers. Study-wide context: Ivuxolimab was an agonistic, fully human IgG2 monoclonal antibody directed against OX40 (CD134), a costimulatory receptor. Intravenous ivuxolimab was administered to patients every 2 weeks at six dose levels: 0.01, 0.1, 0.3, 1.5, 3 and 10 mg/kg. Of the 50 to 55 dose-escalation patients, hepatocellular carcinoma was present in approximately 20, melanoma in approximately 15, renal cell carcinoma in 9 and head and neck cancer in 9. In the dose-escalation cohort, about four fifths of patients were male, and the mean age was roughly 56 years with a range of about 20 to 79. Patients were allowed to have had prior anti-PD-1, anti-PD-L1 or anti-CTLA-4 therapy, and around 40% of the dose-escalation patients had previously received checkpoint inhibitors. Partial responses were achieved by three dose-escalation patients, of whom one had hepatocellular carcinoma and two had cutaneous melanoma. Peripheral TCRbeta sequencing was intended to test whether TCR sequence diversity was altered and clonal T-cell expansion was caused by ivuxolimab. The paper describes the monotherapy dose-escalation part (N ≈ 50 patients) of the phase I trial of ivuxolimab. What the work shows at the level of the full study, not this receptor alone: Low levels of normalized T-cell clonal expansion were also seen in some nonresponding patients. In partial responders in the 0.1-3.0 mg/kg groups, normalized peripheral clonal expansion was found to be among the lowest, especially among CD8+ T cells. The antigen specificity of the clonally expanded peripheral T cells was not determined. Clonal expansion of both CD4+ and CD8+ blood T cells was observed from baseline to week 6 at doses 0.1 to 3.0 mg/kg. After ivuxolimab, CD8+ T cells had more expanded clones than CD4+ T cells on average.

Including the terminal cysteine and phenylalanine, the CDR3 comprises 13 residues. Left in the record is the CDR3 DNA by itself, 39 bases read in frame from the first base. As encoded in the germline V gene, CDR1 is MNHEY while CDR2 is SVGAGI. Trimming removed 6 bases from V and 10 bases from J; the gene matches leave 6 bases unexplained. The trial excluded patients who had a history of autoimmune disease or who were on systemic immunosuppression. Peripheral blood for TCR sequencing was drawn from every dose cohort at baseline, at cycle 4 day 1 and at cycle 7 day 1. Samples came from an open-label, multicenter, first-in-human phase I dose-escalation trial of ivuxolimab. Adults with locally advanced or metastatic head and neck squamous cell, hepatocellular, melanoma or renal cell carcinoma were enrolled in the trial. CD4+ and CD8+ T cells were sorted separately from peripheral blood before TCR sequencing.

Genomic DNA was isolated from the sorted cells so that the TCRbeta CDR3 region could be sequenced. The immunoSEQ Assay was used for sequencing of TCRbeta CDR3 regions. TCRdb mirrors the immuneACCESS table, restricted to in-frame sequences. Some clones are absent from its copies; in checked studies, under half trace to an unresolved V gene, and the reason for the others is unknown. The sample includes 35,000 to 45,000 clones, with more than 70% observed a single time. The ten largest clones represent approximately 3.6% of the sample. The chain uses TRBV6-5 and TRBJ1-6; TRBD1 matches 7 bases in the middle. The sequence derives from an adult with an advanced solid tumor such as melanoma, head and neck, liver or kidney cancer. Here the sequenced sample was CD4+ or CD8+ T cells sorted from blood, taken in a trial of the OX40 agonist ivuxolimab. The nucleotide sequence is given as TGTGCCAGCAGCAGACAGGGCTGGTCACCCCTCCACTTT. This is translated as CASSRQGWSPLHF.